Sequencing of this T cell receptor beta chain was carried out in a study of blood T cell repertoires in COVID-19. Study as a whole: T cells, B-cell-depleted T cells, or PBMCs provided the cDNA or gDNA that served as material.

How the authors handled the data: Counts of nucleated cells, estimated from reference gene primer amplification, were obtained. Clones were sequenced by immunoSEQ multiplex PCR, and TCRdb holds only the in-frame ones, with some missing. That table furnishes V, J and clone size, whereas the DNA furnished D and trimming. The repertoire has around 310,000 clones, 90% of them found once; the top ten carry about 1%. Per the germline V gene, CDR1 is LGHNA and CDR2 is YNFKEQ. The V and J ends lost 0 bases and 7 bases, in that order; junction bases with no gene match: 11. The CDR3 is 17 amino acids. Source material: peripheral blood. The receptor comes from a woman aged 40-49 years with COVID-19, enrolled during active disease. V usage is TRBV4-2 and J usage is TRBJ2-5, with TRBD1 matching 10 bases. The CDR3 sequence is CASSQDLSGGQGWTQYF. The CDR3 coding sequence is TGTGCCAGCAGCCAAGATCTTTCCGGGGGACAGGGGTGGACCCAGTACTTC.